The 11 T cell receptor beta chains reported below all come from one sample, sequenced in a study of blood T cell repertoires in COVID-19. Assay used: immunoSEQ multiplex PCR; TCRdb lists only in-frame clones, some missing. The data show roughly 280,000 clones, around 84% seen once. The sequenced material came from peripheral blood. Every receptor here comes from a man in his sixties with acute or convalescent COVID-19.

This clone was seen just once. The genes are TRBV10-3 and TRBJ1-2; TRBD1 is a possible D gene (5 bases). The CDR3 is 14 residues long. The V end lost 6 bases, the J end lost 7 bases, and 18 bases lay between the germline ends. The germline gives CDR1 ENHRY, CDR2 SYGVKD. The CDR3 coding sequence is TGTGCCATCAGGGTGACAGAGGCTATGAGTGGCTACACCTTC. Encoded protein: CAIRVTEAMSGYTF.

J is TRBJ1-2 and V is TRBV9, with a weak D call TRBD1 (5 bases). Germline V CDR1 and CDR2: SGDLS, YYNGEE. This CDR3 is built from 14 residues. Between the trimmed V and J ends, which lost 0 bases and 6 bases, there was a span of 12 bases. CDR3 sequence: CASSVDLGQDGYTF. The CDR3 nucleotides read TGTGCCAGCAGCGTAGATCTGGGGCAGGATGGCTACACCTTC.

This chain uses TRBV5-4 with TRBJ1-5; D is undetermined. This CDR3 region has 13 residues. Trimming shortened V by 4 bases and J by 2 bases, and 7 bases separated the two germline ends. Germline assignment: CDR1 SGHNT and CDR2 YYREEE (reference sequence). The CDR3: CASSREGNQPQHF. The CDR3 region has the DNA TGTGCCAGCAGCAGGGAGGGCAATCAGCCCCAGCATTTT.

This rearrangement joins TRBV11-2 to TRBJ1-5, with unresolved D. V lost 2 bases, J lost 0 bases, and 8 bases lay in between. The CDR3 sequence is 15 residues long. Germline V CDR1 and CDR2: SGHAT, FQNNGV. CDR3 bases: TGTGCCAGCAGCTTAAGCACGAATAGCAATCAGCCCCAGCATTTT. Translating it yields CASSLSTNSNQPQHF.

The V call is TRBV18, the J call TRBJ1-2; 7 bases agree with TRBD1. This CDR3 is 14 amino acids long. Losses at the gene ends were 2 bases for V and 7 bases for J; bases not matched to a gene: 7. CDR1 and CDR2 from the germline V gene are KGHSH and LQKENI. CDR3 in amino acids: CASSPFDRDGGYTF. The CDR3 region has the DNA TGTGCCAGCTCACCATTCGACAGGGACGGTGGCTACACCTTC.

This clone was seen more than once but under ten times. The chain uses TRBV7-3 and TRBJ2-1, with D possibly matching TRBD2 (5 bases). CDR1 is SGHTA and CDR2 is FQGTGA in the germline V gene. Trimming took off 4 bases at V and 7 bases at J, with 11 bases between the two ends. This CDR3 is 13 amino acids long. CDR3 protein: CASSSTPGNEQFF. The DNA for the CDR3 is TGTGCCAGCAGCTCTACCCCGGGGAATGAGCAGTTCTTC.

The rearrangement joins TRBV21-1 to TRBJ1-6. TRBV21-1 is assigned pseudogene status. The CDR3 runs to 10 residues. The DNA for the CDR3 is TGTGCCAGGAGAACCGCATCCCTCCACTTT. Translating it yields CARRTASLHF.

The CDR3 sequence: CASSLWEGDEQFF. The CDR3 nucleotides read TGTGCCAGCAGCCTATGGGAGGGCGATGAGCAGTTCTTC. The genes are TRBV6-5 and TRBJ2-1; 7 bases fit TRBD2. The CDR3 extends over 13 amino acids. CDR1 is MNHEY, CDR2 SVGAGI, per germline. The V and J ends lost 6 bases and 8 bases, in that order; junction bases with no gene match: 7.

About this clone: Other DNA variants within this sample encode the same CDR3. The chain links TRBV18 to TRBJ2-3, with D hard to call. The germline V gene has CDR1 KGHSH and CDR2 LQKENI. Trimming took 0 bases from V and 0 from J, leaving 4 bases between them. The CDR3 loop spans 14 amino acids. The CDR3 sequence is CASSPPTSTDTQYF. CDR3 nucleotide sequence: TGTGCCAGCTCACCACCAACTAGCACAGATACGCAGTATTTT.

The gene calls are TRBV28 and TRBJ1-5, with 8 positions matching TRBD1. The CDR3 covers 18 residues. The germline V gene has CDR1 MDHEN and CDR2 SYDVKM. With 2 bases clipped from V and 4 bases from J, the junction kept 13 bases outside the gene matches. The CDR3, as DNA: TGTGCCAGCAGTTTACGTCCCGGGACAGGTTCCGGAAATCAGCCCCAGCATTTT. Amino acids: CASSLRPGTGSGNQPQHF.

The DNA for the CDR3 is TGTGCCAGTAGTCAGACAGGGGGGAGCTCCTACGAGCAGTACTTC. It codes for CASSQTGGSSYEQYF. The rearrangement links TRBV19 to TRBJ2-7; TRBD1 aligns across 9 bases. Germline V gene lookup returns CDR1 LNHDA and CDR2 SQIVND (reference sequence). With 5 bases clipped from V and 0 bases from J, the junction kept 5 bases outside the gene matches. The CDR3 sequence is 15 residues long.